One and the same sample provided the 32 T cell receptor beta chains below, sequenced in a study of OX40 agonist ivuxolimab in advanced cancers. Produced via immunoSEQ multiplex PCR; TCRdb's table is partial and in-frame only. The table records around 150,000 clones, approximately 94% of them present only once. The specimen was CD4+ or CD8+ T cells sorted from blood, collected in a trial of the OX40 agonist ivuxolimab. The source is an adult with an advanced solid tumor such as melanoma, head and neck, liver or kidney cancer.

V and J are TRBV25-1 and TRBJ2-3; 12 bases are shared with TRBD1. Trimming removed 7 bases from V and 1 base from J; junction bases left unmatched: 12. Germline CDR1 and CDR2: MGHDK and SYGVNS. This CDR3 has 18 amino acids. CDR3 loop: CASTPGTGGDWGTDTQYF. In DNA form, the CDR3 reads TGTGCCAGCACTCCCGGGACAGGGGGCGACTGGGGCACAGATACGCAGTATTTT.

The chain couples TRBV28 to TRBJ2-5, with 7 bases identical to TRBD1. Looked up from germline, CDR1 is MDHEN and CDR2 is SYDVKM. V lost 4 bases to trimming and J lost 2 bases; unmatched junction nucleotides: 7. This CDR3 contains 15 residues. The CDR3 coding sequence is TGTGCCAGCAGTTCTTCCGGGACAGCTCAAGAGACCCAGTACTTC. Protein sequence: CASSSSGTAQETQYF.

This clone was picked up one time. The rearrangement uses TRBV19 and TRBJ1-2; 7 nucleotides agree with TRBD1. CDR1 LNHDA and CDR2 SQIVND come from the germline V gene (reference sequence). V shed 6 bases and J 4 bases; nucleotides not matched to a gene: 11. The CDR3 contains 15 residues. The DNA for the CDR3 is TGTGCCAGTAGGCAGCCTCGACAGGGAATCTATGGCTACACCTTC. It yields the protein CASRQPRQGIYGYTF.

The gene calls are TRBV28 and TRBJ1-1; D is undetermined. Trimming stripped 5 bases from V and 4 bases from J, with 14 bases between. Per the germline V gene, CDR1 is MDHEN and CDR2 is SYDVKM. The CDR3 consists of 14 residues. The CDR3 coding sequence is TGTGCCAGCAGTCGGACCCCTGGGCTCACTGAAGCTTTCTTT. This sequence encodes CASSRTPGLTEAFF.

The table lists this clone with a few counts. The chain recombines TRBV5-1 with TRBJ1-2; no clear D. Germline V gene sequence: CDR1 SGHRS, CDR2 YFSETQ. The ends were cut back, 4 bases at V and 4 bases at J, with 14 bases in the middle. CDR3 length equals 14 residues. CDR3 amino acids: CASSHRARTYGYTF. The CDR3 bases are TGCGCCAGCAGCCACCGGGCCAGGACCTATGGCTACACCTTC.

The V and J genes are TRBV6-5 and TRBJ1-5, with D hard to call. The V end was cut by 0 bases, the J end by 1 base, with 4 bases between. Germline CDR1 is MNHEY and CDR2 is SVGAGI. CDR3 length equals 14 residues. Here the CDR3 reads CASSYSRSNQPQHF. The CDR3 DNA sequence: TGTGCCAGCAGTTACTCGAGGAGCAATCAGCCCCAGCATTTT.

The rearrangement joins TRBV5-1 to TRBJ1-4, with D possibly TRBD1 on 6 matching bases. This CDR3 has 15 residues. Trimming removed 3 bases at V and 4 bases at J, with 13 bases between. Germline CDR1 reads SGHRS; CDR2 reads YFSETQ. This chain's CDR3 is CASSYAGTFNEKLFF. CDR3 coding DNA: TGCGCCAGCAGCTACGCCGGGACATTTAATGAAAAACTGTTTTTT.

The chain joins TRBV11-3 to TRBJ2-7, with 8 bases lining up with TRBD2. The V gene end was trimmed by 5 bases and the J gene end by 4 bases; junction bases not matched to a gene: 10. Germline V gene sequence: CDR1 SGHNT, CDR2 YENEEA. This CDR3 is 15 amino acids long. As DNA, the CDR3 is TGTGCCAGCAGCCCCACCGCCGGGGGGGGGTACGAGCAGTACTTC. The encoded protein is CASSPTAGGGYEQYF.

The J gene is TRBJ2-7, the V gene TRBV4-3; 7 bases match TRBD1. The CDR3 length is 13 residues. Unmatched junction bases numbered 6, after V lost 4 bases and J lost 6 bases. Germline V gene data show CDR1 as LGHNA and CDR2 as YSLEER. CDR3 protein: CASSPRDSPEQYF. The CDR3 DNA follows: TGCGCCAGCAGCCCCCGGGACAGTCCCGAGCAGTACTTC.

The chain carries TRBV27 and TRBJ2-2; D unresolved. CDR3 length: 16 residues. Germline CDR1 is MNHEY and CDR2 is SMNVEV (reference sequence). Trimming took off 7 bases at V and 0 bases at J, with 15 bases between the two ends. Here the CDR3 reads CASTAWGRANTGELFF. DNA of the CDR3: TGTGCCAGCACCGCCTGGGGTCGCGCGAACACCGGGGAGCTGTTTTTT.

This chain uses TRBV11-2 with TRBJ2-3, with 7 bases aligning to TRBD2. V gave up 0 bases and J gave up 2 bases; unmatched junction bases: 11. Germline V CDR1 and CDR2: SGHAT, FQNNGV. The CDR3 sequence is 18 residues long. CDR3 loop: CASSLDIGGMRDTDTQYF. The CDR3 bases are TGTGCCAGCAGCTTAGATATCGGGGGGATGCGAGACACAGATACGCAGTATTTT.

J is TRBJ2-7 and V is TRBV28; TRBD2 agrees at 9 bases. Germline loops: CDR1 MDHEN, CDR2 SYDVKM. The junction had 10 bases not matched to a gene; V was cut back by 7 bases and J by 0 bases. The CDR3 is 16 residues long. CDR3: CASNPLSGGTSYEQYF. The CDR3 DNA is TGTGCCAGCAACCCCCTAAGCGGGGGGACCTCCTACGAGCAGTACTTC.

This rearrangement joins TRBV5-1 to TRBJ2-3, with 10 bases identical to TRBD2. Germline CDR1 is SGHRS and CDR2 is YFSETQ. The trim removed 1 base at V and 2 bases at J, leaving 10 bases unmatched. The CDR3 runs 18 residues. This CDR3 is CASSLLASGGMNTDTQYF. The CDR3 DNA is TGCGCCAGCAGCTTGCTGGCTAGCGGGGGAATGAACACAGATACGCAGTATTTT.

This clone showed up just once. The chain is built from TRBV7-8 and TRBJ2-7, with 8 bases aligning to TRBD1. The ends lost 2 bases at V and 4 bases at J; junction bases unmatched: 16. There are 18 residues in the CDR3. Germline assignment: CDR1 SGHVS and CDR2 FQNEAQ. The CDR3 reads CASSLPTNGRGLWYEQYF. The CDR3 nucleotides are TGTGCCAGCAGCTTACCGACTAATGGCAGGGGGCTGTGGTACGAGCAGTACTTC.

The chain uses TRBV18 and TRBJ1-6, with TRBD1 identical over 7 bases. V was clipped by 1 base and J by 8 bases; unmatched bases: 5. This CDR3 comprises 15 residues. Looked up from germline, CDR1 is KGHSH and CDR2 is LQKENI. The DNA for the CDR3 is TGTGCCAGCTCACCACTGTCAGGGGGGTATTCACCCCTCCACTTT. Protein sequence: CASSPLSGGYSPLHF.

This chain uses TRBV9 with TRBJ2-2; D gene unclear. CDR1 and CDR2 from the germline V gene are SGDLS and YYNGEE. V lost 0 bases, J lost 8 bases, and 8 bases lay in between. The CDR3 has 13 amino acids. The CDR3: CASSVEGLGELFF. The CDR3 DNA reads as TGTGCCAGCAGCGTAGAAGGGTTGGGGGAGCTGTTTTTT.

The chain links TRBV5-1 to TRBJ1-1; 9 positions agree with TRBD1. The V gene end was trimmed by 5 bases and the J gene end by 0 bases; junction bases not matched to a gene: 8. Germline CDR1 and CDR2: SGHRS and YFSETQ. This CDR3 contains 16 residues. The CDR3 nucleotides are TGCGCCAGCAGAGATGGGACAGGGATGATGAACACTGAAGCTTTCTTT. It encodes CASRDGTGMMNTEAFF.

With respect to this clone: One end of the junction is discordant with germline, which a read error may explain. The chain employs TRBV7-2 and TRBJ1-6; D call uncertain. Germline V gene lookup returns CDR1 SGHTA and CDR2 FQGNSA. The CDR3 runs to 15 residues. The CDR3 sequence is CASSQEVRTNSPLHF. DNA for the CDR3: TGCGCCAGCAGCCAAGAAGTCCGGACTAATTCACCCCTCCACTTT.

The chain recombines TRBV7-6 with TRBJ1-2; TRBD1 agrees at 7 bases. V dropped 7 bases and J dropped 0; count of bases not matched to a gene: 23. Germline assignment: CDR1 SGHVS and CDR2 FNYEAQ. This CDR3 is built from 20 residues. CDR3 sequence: CASIRSRQGVRDSPNYGYTF. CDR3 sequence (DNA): TGTGCCAGCATCCGTAGTCGGCAGGGAGTCCGGGACAGCCCTAACTATGGCTACACCTTC.

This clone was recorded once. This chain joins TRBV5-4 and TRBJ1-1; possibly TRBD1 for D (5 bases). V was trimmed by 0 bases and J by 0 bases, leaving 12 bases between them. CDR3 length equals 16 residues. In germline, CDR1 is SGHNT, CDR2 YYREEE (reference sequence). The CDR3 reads CASSLGWGTMNTEAFF. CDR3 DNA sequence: TGTGCCAGCAGCTTGGGGTGGGGGACCATGAACACTGAAGCTTTCTTT.

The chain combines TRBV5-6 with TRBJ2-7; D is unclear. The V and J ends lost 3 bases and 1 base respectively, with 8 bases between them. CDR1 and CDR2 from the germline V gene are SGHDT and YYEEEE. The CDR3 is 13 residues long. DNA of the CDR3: TGTGCCAGCAGCTCTGTCCAGTCCTACGAGCAGTACTTC. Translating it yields CASSSVQSYEQYF.

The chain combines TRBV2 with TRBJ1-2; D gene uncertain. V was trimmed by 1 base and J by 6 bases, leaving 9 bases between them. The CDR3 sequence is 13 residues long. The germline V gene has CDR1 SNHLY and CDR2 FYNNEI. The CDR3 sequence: CASSEGPWDGYTF. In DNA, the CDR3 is TGTGCCAGCAGTGAAGGGCCTTGGGATGGCTACACCTTC.

In DNA, the CDR3 is TGTGCCAGCAGCAAGGCGGGGGGGACAGGGGGCGGTTATAGAGGTCAGCCCCAGCATTTT. This codes for CASSKAGGTGGGYRGQPQHF. This chain connects TRBV21-1 to TRBJ1-5; the table calls TRBD1, which could not be checked here. TRBV21-1 is a pseudogene. The CDR3 is 20 residues long.

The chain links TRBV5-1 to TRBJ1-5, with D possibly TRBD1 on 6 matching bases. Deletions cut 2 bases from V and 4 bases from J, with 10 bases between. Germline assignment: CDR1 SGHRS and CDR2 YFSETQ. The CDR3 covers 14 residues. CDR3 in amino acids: CASSFGQGNQPQHF. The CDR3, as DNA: TGCGCCAGCAGCTTCGGCCAGGGGAATCAGCCCCAGCATTTT.

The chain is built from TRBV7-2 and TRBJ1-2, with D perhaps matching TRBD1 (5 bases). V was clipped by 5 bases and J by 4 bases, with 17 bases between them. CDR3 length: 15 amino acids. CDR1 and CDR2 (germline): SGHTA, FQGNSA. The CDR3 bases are TGTGCCAGCAGCCCTCAAAGGTCAGGGTCCTATGGCTACACCTTC. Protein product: CASSPQRSGSYGYTF.

The chain's CDR3 is CASRLAGSRETQYF. For the CDR3, the DNA is TGTGCCAGCAGACTAGCGGGGTCACGGGAGACCCAGTACTTC. The chain recombines TRBV27 with TRBJ2-5, with TRBD2 identical over 10 bases. V gave up 6 bases and J gave up 5 bases; unmatched junction bases: 6. The CDR3 has 14 residues. Per the germline V gene, CDR1 is MNHEY and CDR2 is SMNVEV (reference sequence).

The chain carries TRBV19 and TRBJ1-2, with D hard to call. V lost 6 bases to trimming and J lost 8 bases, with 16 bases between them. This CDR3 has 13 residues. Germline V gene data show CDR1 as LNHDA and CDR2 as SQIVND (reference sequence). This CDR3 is CASSPTVAGGYTF. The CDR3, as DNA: TGTGCCAGTAGCCCGACGGTGGCGGGGGGCTACACCTTC.

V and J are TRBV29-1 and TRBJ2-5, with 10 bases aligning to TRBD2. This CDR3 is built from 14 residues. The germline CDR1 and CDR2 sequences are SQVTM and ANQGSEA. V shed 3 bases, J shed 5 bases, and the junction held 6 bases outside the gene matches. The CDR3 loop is CSVDGASGGETQYF. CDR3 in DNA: TGCAGCGTTGATGGGGCTAGCGGGGGTGAGACCCAGTACTTC.

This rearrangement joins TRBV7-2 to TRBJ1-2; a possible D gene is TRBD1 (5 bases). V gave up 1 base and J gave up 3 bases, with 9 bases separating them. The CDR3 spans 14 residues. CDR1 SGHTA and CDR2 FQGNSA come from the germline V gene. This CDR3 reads CASSLVQGYYGYTF. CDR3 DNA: TGTGCCAGCAGCTTAGTGCAGGGCTACTATGGCTACACCTTC.

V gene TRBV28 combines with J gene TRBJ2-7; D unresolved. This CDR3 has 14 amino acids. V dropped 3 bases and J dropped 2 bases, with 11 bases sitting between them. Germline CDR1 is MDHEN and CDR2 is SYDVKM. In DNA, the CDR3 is TGTGCCAGCAGTTTTATTTCGCTACCCTACGAGCAGTACTTC. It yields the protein CASSFISLPYEQYF.

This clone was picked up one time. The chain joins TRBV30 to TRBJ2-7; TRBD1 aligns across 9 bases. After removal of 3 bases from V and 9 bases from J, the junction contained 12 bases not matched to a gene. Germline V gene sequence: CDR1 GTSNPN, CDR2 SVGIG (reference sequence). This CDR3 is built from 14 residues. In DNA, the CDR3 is TGTGCCTGGAGCCCGGGACAGGGCGATATGGGGCAGTACTTC. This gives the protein CAWSPGQGDMGQYF.

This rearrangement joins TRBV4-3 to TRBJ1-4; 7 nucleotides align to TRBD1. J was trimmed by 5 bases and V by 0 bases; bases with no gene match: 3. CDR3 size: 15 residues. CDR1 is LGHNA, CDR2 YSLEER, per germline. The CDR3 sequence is CASSQDVQGNEKLFF. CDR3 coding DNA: TGCGCCAGCAGCCAAGATGTACAGGGGAATGAAAAACTGTTTTTT.